The 6 T cell receptor beta chains given below trace back to one sample, sequenced in a study of blood T cells in healthy people across ages. A second roughly 6 to 12 cycle PCR used barcoded and J-beta primers. TCRdb recomputed calls from the 5' RACE reads with MiXCR, one row per CDR3 protein. The sample lists about 1 million distinct CDR3 sequences; 40% to 55% were seen once. The sequenced material came from blood. The receptors stem from a woman aged 60-75 years in good health.

V is TRBV2 and J is TRBJ2-5; the D is unclear. This CDR3 is built from 11 residues. The V gene's germline CDR1 is SNHLY and CDR2 FYNNEI. V lost 3 bases to trimming and J lost 7 bases, with 6 bases between them. The chain's CDR3 is CASSETGTQYF. DNA of the CDR3: TGTGCCAGCAGTGAGACGGGGACCCAGTACTTC.

This clonotype turned up a few times. The chain uses TRBV10-3 and TRBJ2-5, with 7 bases aligning to TRBD1. The V gene end was trimmed by 8 bases and the J gene end by 0 bases; junction bases not matched to a gene: 21. Germline V gives CDR1 ENHRY, CDR2 SYGVKD. This CDR3 contains 19 residues. The CDR3 coding sequence is TGTGCCATCGCCACTCCCGGGACAGATTCCGCACGGTACCAAGAGACCCAGTACTTC. Protein: CAIATPGTDSARYQETQYF.

The J gene is TRBJ2-7, the V gene TRBV28, with D tentatively TRBD1 (6 bases). This CDR3 has 14 amino acids. Trimming took 7 bases from V and 6 from J, leaving 19 bases between them. Germline loops: CDR1 MDHEN, CDR2 SYDVKM. CDR3 sequence reads: CASTWGTGQSEQYF. The CDR3 DNA is TGTGCCAGCACCTGGGGAACAGGGCAGAGCGAGCAGTACTTC.

The rearrangement links TRBV5-1 to TRBJ2-7; 8 nucleotides agree with TRBD1. Looked up from germline, CDR1 is SGHRS and CDR2 is YFSETQ. The CDR3 contains 14 residues. V trimming: 4 bases; J trimming: 3 bases; junction bases outside the gene matches: 6. The chain's CDR3 is CASSPTGANYEQYF. The DNA of the CDR3 is TGCGCCAGCAGCCCGACAGGGGCGAACTACGAGCAGTACTTC.

CDR3 DNA sequence: TGTGCCAGCAGCTTAAACCGCAGGGGGACTAGCACAGATACGCAGTATTTT. This codes for CASSLNRRGTSTDTQYF. The chain couples TRBV7-2 to TRBJ2-3, with D possibly TRBD1 on 7 matching bases. The germline V gene has CDR1 SGHTA and CDR2 FQGNSA. The CDR3 has 17 amino acids. The V end was cut by 2 bases, the J end by 0 bases, with 15 bases between. Using reference TRBV7-2 and TRBJ2-3 for the parts outside the CDR3, the full variable domain is GAGVSQSPSNKVTEKGKDVELRCDPISGHTALYWYRQSLGQGLEFLIYFQGNSAPDKSGLPSDRFSAERTGGSVSTLTIQRTQQEDSAVYLCASSLNRRGTSTDTQYFGPGTRLTVL.

The chain has TRBV12-3 or TRBV12-4 and TRBJ2-7, with D uncertain. With 5 bases removed from V and 0 bases from J, the gap between germline ends came to 11 bases. The CDR3 has 14 amino acids. CDR3 nucleotide sequence: TGTGCCAGCAGTCCGCGGTTCAGCTCCTACGAGCAGTACTTC. Amino acid sequence: CASSPRFSSYEQYF.